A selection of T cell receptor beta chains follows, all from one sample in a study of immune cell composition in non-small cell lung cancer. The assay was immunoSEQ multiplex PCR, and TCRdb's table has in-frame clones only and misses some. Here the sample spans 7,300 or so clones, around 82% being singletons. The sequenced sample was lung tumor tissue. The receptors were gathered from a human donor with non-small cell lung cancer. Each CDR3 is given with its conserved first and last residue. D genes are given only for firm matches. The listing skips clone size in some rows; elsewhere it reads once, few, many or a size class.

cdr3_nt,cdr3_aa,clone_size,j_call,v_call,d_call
TGCGCCAGCAGCCAAGATTGGGCCTGGGCGGGATACGAGCAGTACTTC,CASSQDWAWAGYEQYF,-,TRBJ2-7,TRBV4-3,-
TGTGCCTGGAGTGTACTGAGACAGCTGAACACCGGGGAGCTGTTTTTT,CAWSVLRQLNTGELFF,once,TRBJ2-2,TRBV30,-
TGTGCCAGCAGCCAAGCAGACAGGGACAACACTGAAGCTTTCTTT,CASSQADRDNTEAFF,-,TRBJ1-1,TRBV4-2,TRBD1
TGCGCCAGCAGCCAAGAAAGGGCAGATTATAGCAATCAGCCCCAGCATTTT,CASSQERADYSNQPQHF,-,TRBJ1-5,TRBV4-1,-
TGTGCCAGTAGCCCCCCGCGGGGGACAGGGAATGGCTACACCTTC,CASSPPRGTGNGYTF,-,TRBJ1-2,TRBV19,TRBD1
TGTGCCAGCAGTTTAGGGGCCACGACCGGGGAGCTGTTTTTT,CASSLGATTGELFF,-,TRBJ2-2,TRBV28,-
TGTGCCAGTAAAGGGCAGCAGAACTATGGCTACACCTTC,CASKGQQNYGYTF,-,TRBJ1-2,TRBV19,-
TGTGCCAGCAGTTGGGTAGGGCGCTATGGCTACACCTTC,CASSWVGRYGYTF,once,TRBJ1-2,TRBV6-1,-
TGTGCCAGCAGCTTAGAGGTGCGGGGGGGTCGTCGGGGAAACATTCAGTACTTC,CASSLEVRGGRRGNIQYF,-,TRBJ2-4,TRBV7-2,TRBD2
TGTGCCAGCAGCTTAGGACAGGGGAATTCACCCCTCCACTTT,CASSLGQGNSPLHF,few,TRBJ1-6,TRBV11-3,TRBD1
TGTGCCAGCTCACCCGGACAGGGAGGCGGTGAGCAGTTCTTC,CASSPGQGGGEQFF,-,TRBJ2-1,TRBV18,TRBD1
TGCGCCAGCAGCCAAGATAACGCAGGGTCGGTTACGCAGTATTTT,CASSQDNAGSVTQYF,large,TRBJ2-3,TRBV4-3,-
TGCGCCAGCAGCTCAGTCAGCGGGGGACCCTACAATGAGCAGTTCTTC,CASSSVSGGPYNEQFF,once,TRBJ2-1,TRBV5-1,TRBD2
TGTGCCAGCAGCTTGGGAGGTATCTACGAGCAGTACTTC,CASSLGGIYEQYF,-,TRBJ2-7,TRBV5-4,-
TGTGCCAGCAGCTTATACCAGAACACTGAAGCTTTCTTT,CASSLYQNTEAFF,few,TRBJ1-1,TRBV11-2,-
TGTGCCAGCAGCCCCGACTCATCTAGGTATGGCTACACCTTC,CASSPDSSRYGYTF,-,TRBJ1-2,TRBV7-9,-
TGTGCCAGCAGCGTAAGGCGAATCGGGACAGTTAACACCGGGGAGCTGTTTTTT,CASSVRRIGTVNTGELFF,-,TRBJ2-2,TRBV9,TRBD1
TGTGCCAGCAGCGTAGGCCCCGGACGGAATAATTCACCCCTCCACTTT,CASSVGPGRNNSPLHF,-,TRBJ1-6,TRBV9,-
TGTGCCAGTACCAACGGGGGAGCAGCCACTGAAGCTTTCTTT,CASTNGGAATEAFF,-,TRBJ1-1,TRBV19,-
TGTGCCAGCAGTTACGGGCAGGGGAACACCTACGAGCAGTACTTC,CASSYGQGNTYEQYF,-,TRBJ2-7,TRBV6-5,-
TGTGCCAGCAGTTTATTGGCGACGGACCGGAGGCAGTTCTTC,CASSLLATDRRQFF,-,TRBJ2-1,TRBV27,-
TGTGCCAGCAGCTTAGAAGGGACAACTTGGGGCGGCTACACCTTC,CASSLEGTTWGGYTF,-,TRBJ1-2,TRBV7-9,-
TGTGCCAGCAGCTTAAGGCTAGCGGAGACCCAGTACTTC,CASSLRLAETQYF,-,TRBJ2-5,TRBV7-2,-
TGTGCCAGCAGCTTATACCAGAACACTGAAGCTTTCTTT,CASSLYQNTEAFF,once,TRBJ1-1,TRBV7-2,-
TGTGCCAGTAGTATAACCAGGGAGAGGAATGAGCAGTTCTTC,CASSITRERNEQFF,-,TRBJ2-1,TRBV19,-
TGTGCCAGCAGCTCACGGACTAGCGGGGGGGCTGATACGCAGTATTTT,CASSSRTSGGADTQYF,-,TRBJ2-3,TRBV11-1,TRBD2
TGTGCCAGCAGCGGATCAAGAACCGGGACAGGGTTTTACAATGAGCAGTTCTTC,CASSGSRTGTGFYNEQFF,-,TRBJ2-1,TRBV9,TRBD1
TGTGCCAGCAGCTTAGCCTCAGGGAGCTACGAGCAGTACTTC,CASSLASGSYEQYF,few,TRBJ2-7,TRBV7-9,-
TGTGCCAGCAGCCCAGGGGGCCCGAAAACAGATACGCAGTATTTT,CASSPGGPKTDTQYF,few,TRBJ2-3,TRBV7-2,TRBD1
TGCAGTGCTAGCAGCAGCGGCTACACCTTC,CSASSSGYTF,-,TRBJ1-2,TRBV20-1,-
TGTGCCAGCAGTGGCGGGGGACAGCAAGAGACCCAGTACTTC,CASSGGGQQETQYF,few,TRBJ2-5,TRBV6-1,-
TGTGCCAGCTCAAGCACAGATACGCAGTATTTT,CASSSTDTQYF,-,TRBJ2-3,TRBV18,-